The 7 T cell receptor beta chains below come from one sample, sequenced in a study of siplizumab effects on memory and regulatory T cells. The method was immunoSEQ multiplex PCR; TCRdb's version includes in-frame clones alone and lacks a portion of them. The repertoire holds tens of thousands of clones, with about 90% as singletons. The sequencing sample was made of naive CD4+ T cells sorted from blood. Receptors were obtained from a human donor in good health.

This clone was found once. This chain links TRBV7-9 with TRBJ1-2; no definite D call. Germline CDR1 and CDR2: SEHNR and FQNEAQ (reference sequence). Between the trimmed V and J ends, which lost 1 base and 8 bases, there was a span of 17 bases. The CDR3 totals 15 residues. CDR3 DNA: TGTGCCAGCAGCTTAGTTCGAAACGCGGCGGGGGGCTACACCTTC. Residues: CASSLVRNAAGGYTF.

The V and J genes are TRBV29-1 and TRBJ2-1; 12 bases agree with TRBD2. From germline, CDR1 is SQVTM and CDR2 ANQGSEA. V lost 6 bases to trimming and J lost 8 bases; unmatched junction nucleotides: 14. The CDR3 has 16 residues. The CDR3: CSVIQGLAGRADEQFF. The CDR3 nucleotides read TGCAGCGTGATCCAGGGACTAGCGGGCAGGGCCGATGAGCAGTTCTTC.

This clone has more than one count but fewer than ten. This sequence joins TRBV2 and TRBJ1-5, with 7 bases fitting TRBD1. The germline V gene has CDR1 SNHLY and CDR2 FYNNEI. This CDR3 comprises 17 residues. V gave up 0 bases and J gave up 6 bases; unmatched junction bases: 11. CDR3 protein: CASSEALKGGRSQPQHF. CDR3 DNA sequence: TGTGCCAGCAGTGAAGCGCTAAAAGGGGGCAGGAGTCAGCCCCAGCATTTT.

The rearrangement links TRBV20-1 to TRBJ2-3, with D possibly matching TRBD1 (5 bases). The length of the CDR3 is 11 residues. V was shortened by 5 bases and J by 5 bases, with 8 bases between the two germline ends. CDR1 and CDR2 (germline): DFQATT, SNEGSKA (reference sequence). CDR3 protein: CSALRGDTQYF. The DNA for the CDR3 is TGCAGTGCTTTAAGGGGAGATACGCAGTATTTT.

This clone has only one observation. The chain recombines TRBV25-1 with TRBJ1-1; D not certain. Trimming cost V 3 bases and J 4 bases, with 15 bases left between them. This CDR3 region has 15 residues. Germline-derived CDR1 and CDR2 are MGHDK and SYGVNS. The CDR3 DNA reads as TGTGCCAGCAGTGAGGGGAGGGCCGTGAGCACTGAAGCTTTCTTT. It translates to CASSEGRAVSTEAFF.

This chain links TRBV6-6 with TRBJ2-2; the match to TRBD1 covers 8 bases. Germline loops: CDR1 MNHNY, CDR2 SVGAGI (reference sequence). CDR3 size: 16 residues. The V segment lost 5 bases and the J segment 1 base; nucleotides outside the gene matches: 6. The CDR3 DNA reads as TGTGCCAGCAGTCTGGGGGGACAGGTGAACACCGGGGAGCTGTTTTTT. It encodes CASSLGGQVNTGELFF.

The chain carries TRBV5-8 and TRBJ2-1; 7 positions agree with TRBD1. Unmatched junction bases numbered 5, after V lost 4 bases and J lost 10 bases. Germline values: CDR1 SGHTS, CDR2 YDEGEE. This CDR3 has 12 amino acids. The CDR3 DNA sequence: TGTGCCAGCAGCCCCACAGGGGACGAGCAGTTCTTC. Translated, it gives CASSPTGDEQFF.